This TCR beta chain was identified during a study of control samples from healthy donors and cancer patients. Sequenced by immunoSEQ multiplex PCR; TCRdb stores in-frame clones only, minus some. The table lists about 84,000 clones, roughly 84% of them singletons, with 11% in the top ten. This clone showed up just once. Input material: PBMCs. This clonotype originated in a man aged 55 to 70 with head and neck cancer.

The DNA for the CDR3 is TGTGCCAGCAGCAGACAGGGTCTGAACACTGAAGCTTTCTTT. Protein: CASSRQGLNTEAFF. The chain links TRBV6-1 to TRBJ1-1; 7 nucleotides align to TRBD1. V lost 6 bases to trimming and J lost 0 bases; unmatched junction nucleotides: 4. Germline loops: CDR1 MNHNS, CDR2 SASEGT. The CDR3 loop spans 14 amino acids.